A single sample gave rise to the 12 T cell receptor beta chains below, sequenced in a study of blood T cell repertoires in COVID-19 (dated by TCRdb to about 2020). Receptor libraries were prepared by the immunoSEQ multiplex PCR assay. In TCRdb, the immuneACCESS table is reduced to in-frame sequences with V and J assigned. These tables do not hold every clone; where another copy was compared, an unresolved V gene accounts for under half, and the others remain unexplained. The sample includes 30,000 to 40,000 clones, with approximately 80% observed a single time. Less than 35% of the sample comes from the top ten. The sample taken for sequencing was peripheral blood. The receptors derive from a man aged 80 or over with acute or convalescent COVID-19.

The chain links TRBV27 to TRBJ2-7, with TRBD2 as a possible D gene (6 bases). From germline, CDR1 is MNHEY and CDR2 SMNVEV (reference sequence). The CDR3 runs 17 residues. V dropped 6 bases and J dropped 0 bases, with 21 bases sitting between them. The CDR3 here is CASRGAEGRQSSYEQYF. CDR3 DNA: TGTGCCAGCAGGGGAGCGGAGGGACGGCAGAGCTCCTACGAGCAGTACTTC.

The chain carries TRBV7-2 and TRBJ2-7; 9 bases agree with TRBD1. CDR1 and CDR2 (germline): SGHTA, FQGNSA. V lost 5 bases to trimming and J lost 5 bases; unmatched junction nucleotides: 13. This CDR3 contains 16 residues. CDR3 nucleotide sequence: TGTGCCAGCAGCCCCCGCGGTGGGACAGGGACCCACGAGCAGTACTTC. This codes for CASSPRGGTGTHEQYF.

J is TRBJ2-1 and V is TRBV27; possible D gene TRBD1, 6 bases. The V end lost 2 bases, the J end lost 2 bases, and 16 bases lay between the germline ends. Germline V gene lookup returns CDR1 MNHEY and CDR2 SMNVEV (reference sequence). The CDR3 sequence is 17 residues long. The CDR3 DNA reads as TGTGCCAGCAGTTTAGGGCCCCACAGGGCGGCCTACAATGAGCAGTTCTTC. It yields the protein CASSLGPHRAAYNEQFF.

By share, this clone counts as medium-sized. This chain connects TRBV10-3 to TRBJ1-1, with D hard to call. CDR3 size: 11 residues. Trimming took off 4 bases at V and 5 bases at J, with 5 bases between the two ends. Germline V gene data show CDR1 as ENHRY and CDR2 as SYGVKD. The CDR3 DNA sequence: TGTGCCATCAGTGGTAATACTGAAGCTTTCTTT. It yields the protein CAISGNTEAFF.

This clone is a singleton in its sample. For the CDR3, the DNA is TGCGCCAGCAGCGAAGATCAGGGGACAGGGGATTCACCCCTCCACTTT. This encodes CASSEDQGTGDSPLHF. The chain uses TRBV5-1 and TRBJ1-6, with 10 bases identical to TRBD1. The germline gives CDR1 SGHRS, CDR2 YFSETQ. The CDR3 has 16 residues. Trimming removed 4 bases from V and 8 bases from J; junction bases left unmatched: 9.

CDR3 DNA sequence: TGTGCCACCGGGACTAGCGGTGCCTACGAGCAGTACTTC. Protein product: CATGTSGAYEQYF. This sequence joins TRBV6-1 and TRBJ2-7, with TRBD2 matching over 11 bases. After removal of 10 bases from V and 2 bases from J, the junction contained 4 bases not matched to a gene. The CDR3 has 13 residues. Germline V gene lookup returns CDR1 MNHNS and CDR2 SASEGT.

This clone appeared a single time. V is TRBV14 and J is TRBJ2-6; a weak D match, TRBD1 (5 bases). The CDR3 is made up of 15 amino acids. Trimming pared 0 bases from V and 2 bases from J, leaving 5 bases between. CDR1 SGHDN and CDR2 FVKESK come from the germline V gene. The CDR3 protein is CASSQDRAGANVLTF. The CDR3 nucleotides are TGTGCCAGCAGCCAAGACAGGGCTGGGGCCAACGTCCTGACTTTC.

The rearrangement links TRBV7-9 to TRBJ2-1; 7 bases match TRBD1. Germline CDR1 reads SEHNR; CDR2 reads FQNEAQ (reference sequence). The ends lost 5 bases at V and 5 bases at J; junction bases unmatched: 12. The CDR3 contains 16 residues. The CDR3 here is CASSPVDRVVHNEQFF. The CDR3 DNA is TGTGCCAGCAGCCCAGTTGACAGGGTGGTCCACAATGAGCAGTTCTTC.

The chain combines TRBV30 with TRBJ2-1; 9 bases are shared with TRBD2. CDR1 is GTSNPN and CDR2 is SVGIG in the germline V gene (reference sequence). The CDR3 loop spans 14 amino acids. The V and J ends lost 2 bases and 4 bases, in that order; junction bases with no gene match: 3. CDR3 nucleotides: TGTGCCTGGAGTAAGCTAGCGGGATACAATGAGCAGTTCTTC. Its protein is CAWSKLAGYNEQFF. Complete variable domain (other parts from reference TRBV30 and TRBJ2-1): SQTIHQWPATLVQPVGSPLSLECTVEGTSNPNLYWYRQAAGRGLQLLFYSVGIGQISSEVPQNLSASRPQDRQFILSSKKLLLSDSGFYLCAWSKLAGYNEQFFGPGTRLTVL.

The rearrangement links TRBV19 to TRBJ2-7, with 7 bases that match TRBD1. V shed 6 bases, J shed 0 bases, and the junction held 5 bases outside the gene matches. The CDR3 is made up of 14 amino acids. Germline V gene lookup returns CDR1 LNHDA and CDR2 SQIVND (reference sequence). Here the CDR3 reads CASRPPGGSYEQYF. The DNA of the CDR3 is TGTGCCAGTAGGCCTCCAGGGGGCTCCTACGAGCAGTACTTC.

The chain carries TRBV18 and TRBJ2-2; D is possibly TRBD2 (6 bases). The CDR3 spans 14 residues. Germline V gene sequence: CDR1 KGHSH, CDR2 LQKENI. V lost 11 bases and J lost 1, with 14 bases in between. The CDR3 protein is CAGRRRENTGELFF. In nucleotides, the CDR3 is TGTGCCGGCCGAAGGAGGGAGAACACCGGGGAGCTGTTTTTT.

This clone appeared a single time. The rearrangement joins TRBV5-6 to TRBJ2-1, with 12 nucleotides matching TRBD2. The CDR3 extends over 16 amino acids. In germline, CDR1 is SGHDT, CDR2 YYEEEE. After removal of 0 bases from V and 6 bases from J, the junction contained 4 bases not matched to a gene. The CDR3 loop is CASSLVTSGRPNEQFF. CDR3 nucleotide sequence: TGTGCCAGCAGCTTGGTAACTAGCGGGAGGCCCAATGAGCAGTTCTTC.